This passage covers 2 T cell receptor beta chains from one sample sequenced in a study of beta chain features in type 1 diabetes. Expressed TCRB transcripts were sequenced after all isolated RNA was converted to cDNA. This table comes from immunoSEQ multiplex PCR, and its TCRdb copy is limited to in-frame clones, with some not included. Of over 100,000 clones detected, 30% to 40% appear once; the ten largest clones hold 0.06% to 0.075%. Sequences were obtained from stem cell memory CD4+ T cells from blood. Every receptor here comes from a woman between 18 and 29 years old in good health.

The DNA of the CDR3 is TGTGCCAGCAGAAGCGGGACTAGCGGGAGCAATGAGCAGTTCTTC. This sequence encodes CASRSGTSGSNEQFF. This chain connects TRBV2 to TRBJ2-1; TRBD2 matches at 14 bases. Germline V gene sequence: CDR1 SNHLY, CDR2 FYNNEI. With 6 bases clipped from V and 6 bases from J, the junction kept 4 bases outside the gene matches. There are 15 residues in the CDR3.

This clone was picked up a small number of times. The genes are TRBV7-9 and TRBJ2-6, with D perhaps matching TRBD1 (6 bases). V was shortened by 3 bases and J by 2 bases, with 17 bases between the two germline ends. Germline assignment: CDR1 SEHNR and CDR2 FQNEAQ (reference sequence). This CDR3 comprises 18 residues. CDR3 nucleotides: TGTGCCAGCAGCTTCCAGGGGCAGGGGTTAGCTGGGGCCAACGTCCTGACTTTC. Protein sequence: CASSFQGQGLAGANVLTF.